This record concerns one T cell receptor beta chain sequence. Antigen unknown. This record belongs to a study of immune evolution from preneoplasia to lung adenocarcinoma. General observations from the study: Highest clonality occurred in KRAS-mutant, not EGFR-mutant or double wild-type, nodules.

Only in-frame clones appear in the TCRdb table, and some are missing; sequencing was by immunoSEQ multiplex PCR. The table records 20,000 or so clones, approximately 71% of them present only once. V was pared by 1 base and J by 8 bases, with 14 bases between. Germline CDR1 MGHRA, CDR2 YSYEKL. The CDR3 consists of 15 residues. Resections took place in Japan or China from about 2014 to 2018. After pathologic assessment, macro-dissection selected premalignant or tumor cells for extraction. The receptor comes from a person aged 55 to 75 with lung adenocarcinoma. The sample comprised FFPE invasive lung adenocarcinoma tissue. This sequence joins TRBV4-1 and TRBJ1-4; no firm D call. CDR3 sequence (DNA): TGCGCCAGCAGCCAAGCCGGCGGGCAGTACGAAAAACTGTTTTTT. Amino acids: CASSQAGGQYEKLFF.